The T cell receptor (beta chain) described here comes from a study of blood T cell repertoires in COVID-19. Study background: Sites in the United States, Italy and Spain provided acute and convalescent COVID-19 samples. PBMCs, B-cell-depleted T cells, or T cells were the source of the cDNA or gDNA that made up the material.

CDR1 and CDR2 from the germline V gene are WSHSY and SAAADI. The trim removed 6 bases at V and 6 bases at J, leaving 3 bases unmatched. The CDR3 runs to 13 residues. Per the original methods: Amplification from reference gene primers served as the basis for estimated nucleated cell counts. Clones were read by immunoSEQ multiplex PCR, and TCRdb kept only the in-frame ones, dropping some. V, J and clone size reflect that table, while D and trimming were determined from the DNA. Found here are roughly 29,000 clones, 65% to 85% of them singletons; the top ten hold roughly a sixth. The V and J genes are TRBV10-2 and TRBJ1-4; 8 bases fit TRBD1. This TCR was recovered from a woman aged 60 to 75 with acute or convalescent COVID-19. The sample was peripheral blood. CDR3 protein: CASRGQGHEKLFF. For the CDR3, the DNA is TGCGCCAGCAGAGGACAGGGCCATGAAAAACTGTTTTTT.